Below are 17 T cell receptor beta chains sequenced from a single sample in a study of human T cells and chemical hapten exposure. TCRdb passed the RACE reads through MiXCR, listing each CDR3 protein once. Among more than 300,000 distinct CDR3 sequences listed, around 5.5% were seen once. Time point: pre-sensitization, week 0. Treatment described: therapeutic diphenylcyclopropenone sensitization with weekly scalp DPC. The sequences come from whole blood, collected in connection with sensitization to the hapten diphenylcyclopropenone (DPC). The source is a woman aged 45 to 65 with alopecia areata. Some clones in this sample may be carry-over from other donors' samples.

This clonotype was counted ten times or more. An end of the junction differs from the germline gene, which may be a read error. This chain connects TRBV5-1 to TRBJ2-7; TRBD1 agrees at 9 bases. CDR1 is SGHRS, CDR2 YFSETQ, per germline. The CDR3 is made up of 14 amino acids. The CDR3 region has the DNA TGTGCCAGCAGTCTCGGGACAGGGACCTACGAGCAGTACTTC. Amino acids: CASSLGTGTYEQYF.

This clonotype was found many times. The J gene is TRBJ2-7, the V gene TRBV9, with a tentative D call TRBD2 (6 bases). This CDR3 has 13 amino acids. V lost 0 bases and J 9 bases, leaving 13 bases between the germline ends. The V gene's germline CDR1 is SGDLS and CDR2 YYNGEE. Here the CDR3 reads CASSVEPQAGQYF. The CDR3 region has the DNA TGTGCCAGCAGCGTAGAGCCCCAAGCGGGGCAGTACTTC.

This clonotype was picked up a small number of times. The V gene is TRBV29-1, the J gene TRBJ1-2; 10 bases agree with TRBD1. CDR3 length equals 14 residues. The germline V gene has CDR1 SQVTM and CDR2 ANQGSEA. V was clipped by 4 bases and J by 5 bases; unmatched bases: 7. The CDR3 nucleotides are TGCAGCGTTGGGGACAGGGGAGGAGATTATGGCTACACCTTC. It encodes CSVGDRGGDYGYTF.

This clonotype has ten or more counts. The CDR3 coding sequence is TGTGCCACCAGTGGGTCCGCAGATAGGACTGAAGCTTTCTTT. It translates to CATSGSADRTEAFF. The chain links TRBV24-1 to TRBJ1-1; D is uncertain. Looked up from germline, CDR1 is KGHDR and CDR2 is SFDVKD. The V end lost 5 bases, the J end lost 5 bases, and 14 bases lay between the germline ends. CDR3 size: 14 residues.

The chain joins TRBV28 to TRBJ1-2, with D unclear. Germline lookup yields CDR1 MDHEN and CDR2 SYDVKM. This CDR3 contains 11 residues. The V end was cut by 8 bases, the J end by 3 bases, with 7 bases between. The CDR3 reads CASADDYGYTF. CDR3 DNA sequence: TGTGCCAGCGCGGACGACTATGGCTACACCTTC.

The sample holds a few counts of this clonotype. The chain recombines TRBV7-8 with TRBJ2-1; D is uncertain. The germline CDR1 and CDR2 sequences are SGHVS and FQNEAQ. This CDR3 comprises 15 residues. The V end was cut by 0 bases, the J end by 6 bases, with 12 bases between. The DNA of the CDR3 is TGTGCCAGCAGCTTAGCGAGACGAGCTGGCAATGAGCAGTTCTTC. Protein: CASSLARRAGNEQFF.

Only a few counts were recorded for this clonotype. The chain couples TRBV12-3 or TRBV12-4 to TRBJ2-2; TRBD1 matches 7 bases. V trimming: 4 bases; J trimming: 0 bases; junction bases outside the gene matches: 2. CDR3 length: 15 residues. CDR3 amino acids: CASSSTGTNTGELFF. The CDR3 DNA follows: TGTGCCAGCAGTTCGACAGGGACGAACACCGGGGAGCTGTTTTTT.

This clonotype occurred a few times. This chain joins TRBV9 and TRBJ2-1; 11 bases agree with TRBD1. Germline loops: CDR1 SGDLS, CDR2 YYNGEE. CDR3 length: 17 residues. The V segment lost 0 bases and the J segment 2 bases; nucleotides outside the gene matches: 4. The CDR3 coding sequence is TGTGCCAGCAGCGTAGCTACGGGACAGGGGGCCTACAATGAGCAGTTCTTC. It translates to CASSVATGQGAYNEQFF.

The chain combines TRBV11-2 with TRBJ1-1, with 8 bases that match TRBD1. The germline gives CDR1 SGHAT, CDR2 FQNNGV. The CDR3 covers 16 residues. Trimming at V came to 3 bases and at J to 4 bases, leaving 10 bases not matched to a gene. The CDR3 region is CASSLGTGTPGTEAFF. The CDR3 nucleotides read TGTGCCAGCAGCTTGGGGACAGGCACTCCTGGCACTGAAGCTTTCTTT.

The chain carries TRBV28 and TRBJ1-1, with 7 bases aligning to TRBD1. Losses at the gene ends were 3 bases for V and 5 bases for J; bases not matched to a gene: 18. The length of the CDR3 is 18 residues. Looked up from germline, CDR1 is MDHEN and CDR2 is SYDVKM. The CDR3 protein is CASSFLANTGTETTEAFF. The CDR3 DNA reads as TGTGCCAGCAGTTTTTTGGCCAACACCGGGACAGAGACAACTGAAGCTTTCTTT.

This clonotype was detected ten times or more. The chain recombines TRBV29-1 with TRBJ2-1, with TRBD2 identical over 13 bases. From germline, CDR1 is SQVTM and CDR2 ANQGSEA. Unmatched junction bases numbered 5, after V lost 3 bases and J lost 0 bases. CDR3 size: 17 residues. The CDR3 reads CSVDGTSGESSYNEQFF. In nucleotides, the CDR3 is TGCAGCGTTGATGGGACTAGCGGGGAAAGCTCCTACAATGAGCAGTTCTTC.

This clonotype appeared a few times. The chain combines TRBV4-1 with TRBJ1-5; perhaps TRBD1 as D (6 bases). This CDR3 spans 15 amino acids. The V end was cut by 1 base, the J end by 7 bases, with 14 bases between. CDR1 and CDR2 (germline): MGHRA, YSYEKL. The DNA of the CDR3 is TGCGCCAGCAGCCAAGTCCCCGGGGGCGGCCAGCCCCAGCATTTT. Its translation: CASSQVPGGGQPQHF.

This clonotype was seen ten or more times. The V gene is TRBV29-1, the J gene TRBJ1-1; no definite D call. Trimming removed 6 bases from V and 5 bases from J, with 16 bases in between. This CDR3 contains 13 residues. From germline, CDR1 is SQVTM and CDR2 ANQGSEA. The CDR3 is CSVLKRAGTEAFF. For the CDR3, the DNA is TGCAGCGTACTAAAAAGGGCGGGGACTGAAGCTTTCTTT. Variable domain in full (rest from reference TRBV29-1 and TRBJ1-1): SAVISQKPSRDICQRGTSLTIQCQVDSQVTMMFWYRQQPGQSLTLIATANQGSEATYESGFVIDKFPISRPNLTFSTLTVSNMSPEDSSIYLCSVLKRAGTEAFFGQGTRLTVV.

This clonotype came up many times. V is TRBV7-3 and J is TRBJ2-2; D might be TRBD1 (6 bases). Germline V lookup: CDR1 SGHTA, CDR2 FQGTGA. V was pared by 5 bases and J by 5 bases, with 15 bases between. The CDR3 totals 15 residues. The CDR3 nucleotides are TGTGCCAGCAGCCCAATGGGGCAGGGGACCGGGGAGCTGTTTTTT. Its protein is CASSPMGQGTGELFF.

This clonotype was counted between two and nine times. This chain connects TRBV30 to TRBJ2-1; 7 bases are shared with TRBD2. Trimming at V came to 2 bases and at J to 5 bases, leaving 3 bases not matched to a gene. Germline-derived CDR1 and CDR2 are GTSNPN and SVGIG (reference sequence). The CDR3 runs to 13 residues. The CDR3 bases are TGTGCCTGGAGTATGGGACTAAACAATGAGCAGTTCTTC. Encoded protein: CAWSMGLNNEQFF.

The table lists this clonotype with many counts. CDR3 in DNA: TGTGCCAGCAGCTTAAGACAGTCTGGCTACACCTTC. Residues: CASSLRQSGYTF. The chain combines TRBV7-8 with TRBJ1-2; perhaps TRBD1 as D (5 bases). Germline values: CDR1 SGHVS, CDR2 FQNEAQ. With 2 bases removed from V and 7 bases from J, the gap between germline ends came to 8 bases. The CDR3 extends over 12 amino acids.

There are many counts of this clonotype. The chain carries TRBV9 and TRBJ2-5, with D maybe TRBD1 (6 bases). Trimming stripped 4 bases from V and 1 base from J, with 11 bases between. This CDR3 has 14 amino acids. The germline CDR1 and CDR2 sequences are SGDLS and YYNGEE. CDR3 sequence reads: CASSIGQSQETQYF. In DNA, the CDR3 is TGTGCCAGCAGCATCGGACAGTCCCAAGAGACCCAGTACTTC.